This paragraph covers one T cell receptor beta chain sequence. This clone was counted between two and nine times. What antigen it recognizes has not been identified. No base qualities exist here, and no much larger clone lies one base off it. Library method: the immunoSEQ multiplex PCR assay. For the multiplex PCR, a mixture combining 60 forward primers for TCR Vbeta segments and 13 reverse primers for TCR Jbeta segments was used. Amplification of the CDR3 region of rearranged TCR beta genes was performed with a multiplex PCR assay on genomic DNA. On the Illumina HiSeq System, the amplified TCR beta libraries were sequenced as 87-base-pair reads. As for the authors' bioinformatics: In a later analysis, 70 million to 95 million unique TCR beta chains were counted across the approximately 670 repertoires, and some 10 million of these chains were shared by at least two donors. To remove PCR and sequencing errors, raw reads were error-corrected and collapsed into unique sequences using a nearest-neighbor algorithm that merged closely related sequences. V, D and J gene segments were assigned by aligning CDR3 sequences to IMGT reference sequences. For a sequence to be retained, a match of at least six nucleotides to both a V gene segment and a J gene segment was required. A rearrangement was called productive if the CDR3 had no stop codons and remained in frame with V and J, and every other rearrangement was called non-productive. Following IMGT convention, CDR3 was defined as the stretch from the second conserved V-encoded cysteine to the conserved J-encoded phenylalanine. The earlier analysis of a few hundred of the donors excluded any sequence lacking an unambiguous match to a single V gene segment. In an earlier analysis of more than 500 of the donors, a V segment was called functional when productive rearrangements were above 56.7%, and segregating when the standard deviation between donors exceeded 5%. A statistical classification framework was developed to diagnose cytomegalovirus status using the catalog of TCR beta chain sequences. In a later analysis, TCR nucleotide sequences were compared against IMGT/GENE-DB human TR gene sequences so that V and J genes could be assigned. In a later analysis, CDR3 sequences and most-parsimonious VDJ recombination scenarios were assigned using the TCRdist pipeline. A later analysis defined each TCR beta chain by its CDR3 amino acid sequence plus V-gene family, and excluded reads lacking a unique V-gene family. As a way to deal with suspected cross-contamination and a sequencing artifact, a later analysis dropped approximately 570 nucleotide sequences that were highly shared and had low generation probability. In a later analysis, a clonal expansion index for each public chain was calculated from normalized within-repertoire ranks of inferred template counts. A later analysis computed generation probabilities with a VDJ recombination model fitted to out-of-frame rearrangements, and checked the results against IGoR. In a later analysis, hypergeometric tests were used to score TCR-TCR, TCR-HLA and TCR-CMV co-occurrence, with a repertoire-size bias correction applied to TCR pairs. False discovery rates were estimated in a later analysis by permuting HLA or CMV assignments 20 times. A later analysis grouped co-occurring TCRs with DBSCAN, adding TCRdist sequence similarity when clustering within HLA-allele-positive subsets. Repertoires with fewer than 30,000 or more than 120,000 public chains, plus five repertoires with anomalous nucleotide sharing, were excluded from co-occurrence clustering. This immuneACCESS table, as held by TCRdb, lists in-frame sequences with V and J called but not all clones. Of the missing ones, under half trace to an unresolved V gene in checked studies; the others have no known cause. V and J calls and clone size are copied from that table; D and trimming were computed from the DNA. In this sample the table shows over 100,000 clones, approximately 81% of which occur a single time. Roughly 7.5% of the sample is in the top ten clones.

The cohort comprised fewer than 750 healthy bone marrow donors. Cohort members were all nominally healthy when sampled, although unrecorded immune exposures were likely present. The donor tested CMV seronegative and was one of the 352 seronegative cohort members. A peripheral blood sample was provided by each donor, and peripheral blood mononuclear cells were used for TCR beta sequencing. The Qiagen DNeasy Blood Extraction Kit was used to extract genomic DNA from the blood cell samples. This sample is part of a study of cytomegalovirus exposure and HLA in healthy donors (dated by TCRdb to between 2016 and 2019). Turning to the overall study: An earlier analysis of about 560 of the donors reported approximately 260 Gb of sequence data and about 120 million unique TCR beta sequences obtained from roughly 170 million T cells. Several DR-DQ haplotypes were handled as single units for association and clustering, since linkage in the cohort was strong. Of the roughly 400 genotyped donors, approximately 83% fell in the genetic ancestry cluster associated with self-reported Caucasian donors. On average, 235,054 unique TCR beta nucleotide sequences were sequenced per donor among 350 to 400 genotyped donors of the cohort, with roughly 18% of those sequences being non-productive. Typing coverage differed by locus: A, B, C, DRB1 and DQB1 were typed in about 629-640 donors, DQA1 in 500 to 550, DPA1 in over 600, and DPB1 in just under 490. An early release covering about 600 HLA-typed donors comprised about 290 gigabases of sequencing data and around 86 million unique TCR sequences. A later genetic analysis took genome-wide SNP genotypes for about three fifths of the roughly 670 donors and used that subset as a discovery cohort. A later analysis re-analyzed previously published TCR beta repertoires from 600 to 850 donors and added high-resolution HLA genotyping to study TCR occurrence patterns. HLA typing covered class I and class II loci at four-digit resolution. To decide whether each TCR beta V gene segment behaved as functional or pseudogenic, an earlier analysis of several hundred of the donors relied on high-throughput TCR beta sequencing. Donor age, sex, ethnicity and CMV serostatus were compiled alongside the repertoire data. Along with the roughly 700-subject first cohort, a separate validation cohort of approximately 110 different subjects was used. The later analysis used no new phenotypic data to find candidate immune exposures, relying instead on TCR beta sequences and their occurrence across donors. The study profiled the T cell repertoires of around 700 subjects by immunosequencing and related them to cytomegalovirus serostatus. The aim of the study was to test whether cataloging public T cell receptors could identify signatures of past pathogen exposure. To predict cytomegalovirus infection status, the study brought together high-throughput TCR immunosequencing, statistical association of individual TCRs with disease status, and machine learning. Every discovery cohort repertoire had been produced on one sequencing platform.

From the cysteine up to the phenylalanine, the CDR3 has a length of 17 residues. Kept here is only the CDR3 DNA, which spans 51 bases and is read in frame from base 1. Trimming at the junction amounts to 1 base on V and 0 bases on J, and the germline ends lie 15 bases apart. According to the germline V gene, CDR1 reads SGHTA and CDR2 reads FQGNSA. Results and caveats for the whole study, not just this receptor: In the study, 150 to 200 TCR beta chains were listed as associated with cytomegalovirus. Around 16 rarely observed V segments, including chromosome 9 orphons, were excluded from the earlier analysis of a few hundred of the donors because counts were too low. A later analysis reported that several top co-occurrence clusters appeared linked to parvovirus B19, influenza, CMV and Epstein-Barr virus. In this cohort, only TCR beta chains were sequenced, and detectable features were limited by the absence of alpha or paired-chain data. Because the 87-base-pair reads could not distinguish some IMGT-functional V segments, including TRBV6-2 and TRBV6-3, those segments were excluded. A later genetic analysis reported fewer N-insertions in productive TCRs among donors in an Asian-associated ancestry cluster than the roughly 650-donor mean. Three of the identified cytomegalovirus-associated TCR beta chains were confirmed in vitro to be specific for cytomegalovirus antigens. A further reported finding was that TCR beta sequences accurately predicted the HLA-A and HLA-B alleles for most subjects in the first cohort. Correlated functional status among segregating V segments might be attributable to linkage disequilibrium, but an unknown experimental factor could not be ruled out. In a later analysis, some 17,000 TCR beta sequences were associated with specific HLA alleles at a false discovery rate of 0.05. Because HLA typing was missing for some donors at each locus, association tests included only the typed subset. The classifier was reported to diagnose cytomegalovirus status with high specificity and sensitivity in both the original cohort and the validation cohort. A later analysis found that most CMV-associated TCR beta chains appeared HLA-restricted, with HLA associations seemingly driven largely by CMV exposure. Strong co-occurrence of HLA alleles, especially DR and DQ, made assigning TCR associations to individual alleles difficult. A later genetic analysis associated a missense DCLRE1C variant with V-gene and J-gene trimming of TCR beta chains, and an independent cohort replicated the association. While some public TCRs were present in many individuals, most TCR sequences turned up only very rarely across donors. Sequencing depth was assumed to be roughly uniform across donors in the presence/absence analyses, though that assumption may not hold. In a later analysis, TCR association rates were found to vary across HLA loci, with the most associated TCRs seen for DRB1 alleles and the fewest for HLA-C alleles. For the cohort, immune exposure information was limited to CMV serostatus. A cluster of highly shared sequence variants was judged likely to be a technical artifact of the sequencing pipeline. A later analysis found that HLA-associated TCR beta chains were more clonally expanded and had lower generation probabilities than equally common non-associated chains. Broadly in line with IMGT annotations, most TCR beta V segments showed up in productive rearrangements about 87% or about 30% of the time in an earlier analysis of around 600 of the donors. According to the authors, the approach could potentially be generalized to other disease states and immunological phenotypes.

The sample was PBMCs. The chain joins TRBV7-2 to TRBJ1-2; D gene: possibly TRBD1, on 6 matching bases. This TCR was sampled from a male donor in good health and CMV-seronegative. The CDR3 region reads CASSLGEWDIANYGYTF. The nucleotides are TGTGCCAGCAGCTTAGGAGAGTGGGACATAGCTAACTATGGCTACACCTTC.